What follows are 32 T cell receptor beta chains derived from one specimen sequenced in a study of sequential checkpoint blockade in melanoma. This table comes from immunoSEQ multiplex PCR, and its TCRdb copy is limited to in-frame clones, with some not included. Of some 9,200 clones in the sample, about 23% are singletons; the top ten hold roughly a tenth. Documented treatment: randomized to nivolumab then ipilimumab (arm A) or the reverse (arm B). The input for sequencing was tumor tissue (inferred from file names), taken from a patient given nivolumab and ipilimumab in sequence. Receptors originate from a human donor with melanoma.

This clone was recorded at least ten times. The V and J genes are TRBV11-3 and TRBJ1-3; 8 bases are a match to TRBD1. With 2 bases clipped from V and 3 bases from J, the junction kept 3 bases outside the gene matches. CDR3 length: 15 residues. In germline, CDR1 is SGHNT, CDR2 YENEEA. For the CDR3, the DNA is TGTGCCAGCAGCTTAACACAGGGGGTTGGAAACACCATATATTTT. Encoded protein: CASSLTQGVGNTIYF.

This clone was recorded at least ten times. The V gene is TRBV11-3, the J gene TRBJ2-5, with D perhaps TRBD1 (6 bases). Germline CDR1 SGHNT, CDR2 YENEEA. V lost 4 bases and J lost 7, with 16 bases in between. The CDR3 is 14 residues long. CDR3 sequence: CASSSWTDSGTQYF. The CDR3 DNA reads as TGTGCCAGCAGCTCCTGGACAGATTCGGGGACCCAGTACTTC.

V and J are TRBV6-8 and TRBJ1-1; no clear D. The CDR3 sequence is 13 residues long. CDR1 is MNHGY and CDR2 is SAAAGT in the germline V gene. The V and J ends lost 2 bases and 7 bases respectively, with 11 bases between them. CDR3 sequence reads: CASSYGRAGEAFF. In DNA, the CDR3 is TGTGCCAGCAGTTACGGGAGGGCGGGTGAAGCTTTCTTT.

This clone was observed a few times. V gene TRBV11-3 combines with J gene TRBJ2-7, with D possibly matching TRBD2 (6 bases). V was trimmed by 6 bases and J by 4 bases, leaving 19 bases between them. CDR3 length: 15 amino acids. The germline V gene has CDR1 SGHNT and CDR2 YENEEA. As DNA, the CDR3 is TGTGCCAGCAGTCCCACGGCGGGGATGGTTTACGAGCAGTACTTC. The encoded protein is CASSPTAGMVYEQYF.

In this sample, this clone turned up many times. The V call is TRBV23-1, the J call TRBJ1-1; D may be TRBD1 (5 bases). TRBV23-1 is an open reading frame, and its role is uncertain. This CDR3 is built from 13 residues. V lost 6 bases to trimming and J lost 2 bases, with 10 bases between them. The CDR3 here is CASSLGHNTEAFF. The CDR3 DNA is TGCGCCAGCAGCCTCGGACACAACACTGAAGCTTTCTTT.

The chain joins TRBV29-1 to TRBJ1-1; a weak D match, TRBD1 (6 bases). The CDR3 totals 13 residues. Germline CDR1 and CDR2: SQVTM and ANQGSEA. Trimming left V 6 bases short and J 5 bases short, with 16 bases between. Here the CDR3 reads CSVQGTRGTEAFF. The CDR3, as DNA: TGCAGCGTCCAGGGGACGAGGGGAACTGAAGCTTTCTTT.

V and J are TRBV11-3 and TRBJ1-6; D unclear. Germline-derived CDR1 and CDR2 are SGHNT and YENEEA. This CDR3 has 14 residues. V was cut by 1 base and J by 7 bases, with 8 bases left in between. CDR3 DNA: TGTGCCAGCAGCTTAGTTGATGGAAATTCACCCCTCCACTTT. This gives the protein CASSLVDGNSPLHF.

This chain uses TRBV14 with TRBJ2-1; the D is unclear. The V end was cut by 4 bases, the J end by 6 bases, with 10 bases between. The length of the CDR3 is 13 residues. Germline V gene sequence: CDR1 SGHDN, CDR2 FVKESK. Here the CDR3 reads CASSLAPRNEQFF. The DNA for the CDR3 is TGTGCCAGCAGCCTTGCCCCTCGCAATGAGCAGTTCTTC.

DNA for the CDR3: TGTGCCAGTAGTGTCGAGGTGGGGGCCAATCAGCCCCAGCATTTT. Translating it yields CASSVEVGANQPQHF. The chain joins TRBV19 to TRBJ1-5, with D possibly matching TRBD1 (6 bases). CDR1 is LNHDA, CDR2 SQIVND, per germline (reference sequence). The V gene lost 5 bases and the J gene lost 3 bases, with 14 bases spanning the gap. The CDR3 has 15 residues.

This clone was found a few times. The chain combines TRBV28 with TRBJ1-1; D is possibly TRBD1 (6 bases). The ends were cut back, 4 bases at V and 7 bases at J, with 19 bases in the middle. The CDR3 consists of 15 residues. Per germline, CDR1 MDHEN and CDR2 SYDVKM. Written as DNA, the CDR3 is TGTGCCAGCAGTTCCCCGGGCAGGGGAGAGTTTGAAGCTTTCTTT. Protein sequence: CASSSPGRGEFEAFF.

The chain uses TRBV19 and TRBJ2-1, with TRBD2 matching over 10 bases. The CDR3 covers 14 residues. J gave up 2 bases and V 8 bases, and 3 bases lay outside the gene matches. CDR1 and CDR2 from the germline V gene are LNHDA and SQIVND (reference sequence). Here the CDR3 reads CASYSGGAYNEQFF. As DNA, the CDR3 is TGTGCCAGTTACAGCGGGGGGGCCTACAATGAGCAGTTCTTC. The whole variable domain, remainder taken from reference TRBV19 and TRBJ2-1, is DGGITQSPKYLFRKEGQNVTLSCEQNLNHDAMYWYRQDPGQGLRLIYYSQIVNDFQKGDIAEGYSVSREKKESFPLTVTSAQKNPTAFYLCASYSGGAYNEQFFGPGTRLTVL.

This clone appeared a few times. This chain connects TRBV9 to TRBJ1-2; D not certain. The CDR3 extends over 13 amino acids. CDR1 and CDR2 from the germline V gene are SGDLS and YYNGEE. V dropped 0 bases and J dropped 3 bases, with 6 bases sitting between them. The CDR3 region is CASSVDTDYGYTF. The CDR3 bases are TGTGCCAGCAGCGTAGATACGGACTATGGCTACACCTTC.

This clone was picked up a small number of times. The chain uses TRBV28 and TRBJ2-5; 10 nucleotides line up with TRBD2. CDR3 length: 18 amino acids. V lost 2 bases, J lost 2 bases, and 11 bases stayed unmatched. CDR1 MDHEN and CDR2 SYDVKM come from the germline V gene. CDR3 sequence (DNA): TGTGCCAGCAGTTTAAGTAATGTAGCGGGGGGTAGACAAGAGACCCAGTACTTC. Amino acids: CASSLSNVAGGRQETQYF.

This clone was seen only a few times. The V call is TRBV7-1, the J call TRBJ1-1, with D possibly matching TRBD1 (5 bases). TRBV7-1 is classed as an ORF, of uncertain function. The CDR3 extends over 13 amino acids. V was shortened by 4 bases and J by 3 bases, with 9 bases between the two germline ends. The CDR3 spells CASSFEGHTEAFF. CDR3 DNA sequence: TGTGCCAGCAGCTTCGAGGGGCACACTGAAGCTTTCTTT.

In DNA, the CDR3 is TGTGCCAGCAGTTATGGGACAGGGACTCTGAAGGGGCCAGCTTTCTTT. Protein product: CASSYGTGTLKGPAFF. The V gene is TRBV6-8, the J gene TRBJ1-1; 9 nucleotides align to TRBD1. The germline gives CDR1 MNHGY, CDR2 SAAAGT. The CDR3 loop spans 16 amino acids. The V gene end was trimmed by 3 bases and the J gene end by 10 bases; junction bases not matched to a gene: 15.

This chain connects TRBV19 to TRBJ2-2; 7 positions match TRBD1. CDR3 length: 19 amino acids. V shed 1 base and J 4 bases; nucleotides not matched to a gene: 15. Germline V lookup: CDR1 LNHDA, CDR2 SQIVND (reference sequence). CDR3 residues: CASSIGVTGFSVGTGELFF. The CDR3 bases are TGTGCCAGTAGTATAGGGGTGACAGGGTTTTCGGTCGGCACCGGGGAGCTGTTTTTT.

A few counts support this clone. The germline gene is not matched at one end of the junction; a read error may be the cause. The CDR3: CASSLIQGSTNTQYF. The CDR3 DNA follows: TGTGCCAGCAGTTTGATTCAGGGATCCACAAATACGCAGTATTTT. V and J are TRBV28 and TRBJ2-3; a possible D gene is TRBD1 (5 bases). The CDR3 extends over 15 amino acids. Germline values: CDR1 MDHEN, CDR2 SYDVKM. The variable domain in full, with the rest retrieved from reference TRBV28 and TRBJ2-3, is DVKVTQSSRYLVKRTGEKVFLECVQDMDHENMFWYRQDPGLGLRLIYFSYDVKMKEKGDIPEGYSVSREKKERFSLILESASTNQTSMYLCASSLIQGSTNTQYFGPGTRLTVL.

The J gene is TRBJ1-1, the V gene TRBV28; a possible D gene is TRBD1 (5 bases). The CDR3 sequence is 15 residues long. Per the germline V gene, CDR1 is MDHEN and CDR2 is SYDVKM. Trimming pared 8 bases from V and 3 bases from J, leaving 19 bases between. The CDR3 protein is CASVFWGVRYTEAFF. The CDR3 nucleotides are TGTGCCAGCGTTTTCTGGGGGGTTAGGTACACTGAAGCTTTCTTT.

The rearrangement links TRBV6-8 to TRBJ1-6, with 9 bases aligning to TRBD1. Germline assignment: CDR1 MNHGY and CDR2 SAAAGT. The CDR3 is 16 amino acids. J gave up 7 bases and V 5 bases, and 9 bases lay outside the gene matches. The CDR3 loop reads CASSHWDRVYNSPLHF. CDR3 bases: TGTGCCAGCAGTCATTGGGACAGGGTTTACAATTCACCCCTCCACTTT.

This clone occurred many times. The chain uses TRBV6-8 and TRBJ1-6; TRBD1 aligns across 7 bases. The CDR3 is 18 amino acids. From germline, CDR1 is MNHGY and CDR2 SAAAGT. Trimming removed 11 bases from V and 6 bases from J; junction bases left unmatched: 22. The chain's CDR3 is CAVCGQCHKGGGNSPLHF. CDR3 nucleotide sequence: TGTGCCGTTTGCGGGCAGTGCCACAAAGGGGGCGGTAATTCACCCCTCCACTTT.

V is TRBV19 and J is TRBJ2-3; a weak D match, TRBD1 (6 bases). CDR1 and CDR2 from the germline V gene are LNHDA and SQIVND (reference sequence). The CDR3 covers 17 residues. Trimming shortened V by 10 bases and J by 3 bases, and 26 bases separated the two germline ends. The CDR3 region is CATSEDRRMSGTDTQYF. For the CDR3, the DNA is TGTGCCACCTCCGARGACAGGCGAATGAGTGGTACAGATACGCAGTATTTT.

CDR3 amino acids: CSAPGQGRNEQFF. CDR3 nucleotides: TGCAGCGCTCCGGGACAGGGAAGAAATGAGCAGTTCTTC. The gene calls are TRBV29-1 and TRBJ2-1, with 9 bases that match TRBD1. The germline gives CDR1 SQVTM, CDR2 ANQGSEA. V shed 7 bases and J 7 bases; nucleotides not matched to a gene: 8. The CDR3 contains 13 residues.

This chain links TRBV5-1 with TRBJ2-5; D remains unclear. Between the trimmed V and J ends, which lost 0 bases and 5 bases, there was a span of 11 bases. The V gene's germline CDR1 is SGHRS and CDR2 YFSETQ. The CDR3 consists of 14 residues. The chain's CDR3 is CASSLGASKETQYF. CDR3 nucleotides: TGCGCCAGCAGCTTGGGGGCTAGTAAGGAGACCCAGTACTTC.

This clone was seen many times. The chain is built from TRBV9 and TRBJ1-1; tentative D call: TRBD1 (5 bases). The CDR3 runs 16 residues. The germline CDR1 and CDR2 sequences are SGDLS and YYNGEE. V dropped 2 bases and J dropped 6 bases, with 20 bases sitting between them. The CDR3 loop reads CASSVAAVGVNAEAFF. The CDR3 DNA is TGTGCCAGCAGCGTGGCGGCAGTAGGGGTTAATGCTGAAGCTTTCTTT.

V is TRBV6-8 and J is TRBJ2-7; tentatively, D is TRBD1 or TRBD2 (5 bases each). V was cut by 7 bases and J by 6 bases, with 13 bases left in between. The CDR3 has 12 amino acids. Germline V CDR1 and CDR2: MNHGY, SAAAGT. The CDR3 DNA reads as TGTGCCAGCACTGGGGACGGTCGCGAGCAGTACTTC. Translation gives CASTGDGREQYF.

V usage is TRBV11-3 and J usage is TRBJ1-4; no firm D call. Per the germline V gene, CDR1 is SGHNT and CDR2 is YENEEA. V gave up 5 bases and J gave up 2 bases, with 12 bases separating them. This CDR3 contains 15 residues. The CDR3 protein is CASSQTGSTNEKLFF. CDR3 nucleotide sequence: TGTGCCAGCAGCCAAACCGGGTCCACTAATGAAAAACTGTTTTTT.

By sample share, this clone is medium-sized. V usage is TRBV10-2 and J usage is TRBJ2-1; 9 bases line up with TRBD1. J lost 3 bases, V lost 4 bases, and 7 bases had no gene match. The CDR3 has 16 amino acids. Germline CDR1 and CDR2: WSHSY and SAAADI. The DNA for the CDR3 is TGCGCCAGCAGTGTCCGGACAGGGGAGCGCTACAATGAGCAGTTCTTC. Amino acids: CASSVRTGERYNEQFF.

This clone turned up a few times. This chain links TRBV18 with TRBJ1-1; D is possibly TRBD1 (6 bases). This CDR3 contains 15 residues. V was cut by 0 bases and J by 4 bases, with 12 bases left in between. Germline loops: CDR1 KGHSH, CDR2 LQKENI. CDR3 amino acids: CASSPPAGVSTEAFF. The CDR3 nucleotides are TGTGCCAGCTCACCACCGGCAGGGGTGAGCACTGAAGCTTTCTTT.

The gene calls are TRBV6-8 and TRBJ2-1; 8 positions match TRBD1. V lost 5 bases and J lost 6; bases outside the gene matches: 12. Germline loops: CDR1 MNHGY, CDR2 SAAAGT. CDR3 length: 16 residues. CDR3 sequence: CASSAGRDRRTNEQFF. The CDR3 DNA reads as TGTGCCAGCAGTGCGGGTCGGGACAGGAGGACCAATGAGCAGTTCTTC.

The chain employs TRBV11-3 and TRBJ2-4; either TRBD1 or TRBD2 may supply D (6 bases each). CDR1 and CDR2 (germline): SGHNT, YENEEA. This CDR3 has 17 residues. The germline V and J ends were trimmed by 0 bases and 3 bases, with 15 bases remaining between them. The CDR3 sequence is CASSLDQVGGLKNIQYF. The CDR3 bases are TGTGCCAGCAGCTTAGATCAAGTTGGGGGGCTCAAAAACATTCAGTACTTC.

V and J are TRBV19 and TRBJ2-7; D is unclear. Germline lookup yields CDR1 LNHDA and CDR2 SQIVND (reference sequence). This CDR3 is 14 amino acids long. V lost 1 base, J lost 0 bases, and 7 bases lay in between. CDR3 DNA sequence: TGTGCCAGTAGTATAGCTGAAGCCTCCTACGAGCAGTACTTC. It translates to CASSIAEASYEQYF. Combining the CDR3 with reference TRBV19 and TRBJ2-7 gives the whole variable domain DGGITQSPKYLFRKEGQNVTLSCEQNLNHDAMYWYRQDPGQGLRLIYYSQIVNDFQKGDIAEGYSVSREKKESFPLTVTSAQKNPTAFYLCASSIAEASYEQYFGPGTRLTVT.

This clone counts as medium-sized. This chain joins TRBV28 and TRBJ1-1; D remains unclear. V gave up 6 bases and J gave up 2 bases, with 10 bases separating them. The CDR3 is 13 residues long. The germline CDR1 and CDR2 sequences are MDHEN and SYDVKM. CDR3 sequence (DNA): TGTGCCAGCAGCCCTTTTAGTAACACTGAAGCTTTCTTT. Protein product: CASSPFSNTEAFF.